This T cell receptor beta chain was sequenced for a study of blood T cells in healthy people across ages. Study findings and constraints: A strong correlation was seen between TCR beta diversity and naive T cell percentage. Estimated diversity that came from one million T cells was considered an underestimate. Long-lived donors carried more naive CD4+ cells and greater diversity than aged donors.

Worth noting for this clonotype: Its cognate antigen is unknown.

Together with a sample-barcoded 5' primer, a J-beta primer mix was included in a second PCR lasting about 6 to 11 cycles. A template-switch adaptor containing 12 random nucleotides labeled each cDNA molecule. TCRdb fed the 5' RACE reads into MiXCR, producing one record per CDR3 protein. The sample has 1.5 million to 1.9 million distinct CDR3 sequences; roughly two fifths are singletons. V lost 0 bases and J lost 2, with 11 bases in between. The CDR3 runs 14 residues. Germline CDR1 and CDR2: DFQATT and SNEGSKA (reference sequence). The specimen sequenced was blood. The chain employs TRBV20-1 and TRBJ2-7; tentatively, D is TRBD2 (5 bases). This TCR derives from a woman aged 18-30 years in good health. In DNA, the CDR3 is TGCAGTGCTAGAGATGTTAGCGCTACCTACGAGCAGTACTTC. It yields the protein CSARDVSATYEQYF.